The T cell receptor (beta chain) under discussion was sequenced for a study of shared clonotypes between healthy human individuals. Study at large: Donors had three CD4 naive, three CD4 memory, two CD8 naive and one CD8 memory plate apiece.

This CDR3 is 10 amino acids long. Sequenced by immunoSEQ multiplex PCR; TCRdb stores in-frame clones only, minus some. The table lists roughly 760,000 clones, roughly 70% of them singletons. Details on this clone: The antigen is not known.

Study conclusions and caveats: Several donors held about 5% of naive CD4 clonotypes in common. Since donors were few, the genetic and exposure-history diversity represented was limited.

The rearrangement joins TRBV21-1 to TRBJ2-1. TRBV21-1 is a pseudogene locus. The sample comprised memory CD4+ T cells sorted from blood. Subset of the sample: CD45RA-negative fraction. This clonotype originated in a woman in her twenties or thirties in good health. CDR3 sequence: CASSKSEQFF. As DNA, the CDR3 is TGTGCCAGCAGCAAAAGTGAGCAGTTCTTC.